The entry below gives a single TCR beta chain sequence along with its context. Its specificity is unknown. The data were obtained in a study of cytomegalovirus exposure and HLA in healthy donors. Sequencing was performed with immunoSEQ multiplex PCR; in TCRdb, only in-frame clones are kept and a portion is missing. The table shows about 67,000 clones, with about 93% occurring only once. Germline lookup yields CDR1 MGHRA and CDR2 YSYEKL. This CDR3 has 16 amino acids. The ends lost 8 bases at V and 4 bases at J; junction bases unmatched: 12. General observations from the study: Specificity for CMV antigens was confirmed in vitro for a few of the CMV-associated chains. Subsequent analysis found a tendency for first-cohort TCR clusters to co-occur within the 90 to 150 validation repertoires.

The source material was PBMCs. The sequence derives from a woman between 18 and 29 years old in good health and CMV-seronegative. The V call is TRBV4-1, the J call TRBJ2-2; TRBD1 matches 8 bases. The CDR3 DNA reads as TGCGCCAGCGCTCAGAACAGGGGGGCCACCACCGGGGAGCTGTTTTTT. Its protein is CASAQNRGATTGELFF.